The 13 T cell receptor beta chains given below trace back to one sample, sequenced in a study of sequential checkpoint blockade in melanoma. Indicated treatment: randomized to nivolumab then ipilimumab (arm A) or the reverse (arm B). TCRdb's table, derived via immunoSEQ multiplex PCR, lists solely in-frame clones and lacks some. This repertoire shows several thousand clones, roughly 75% found once; its top ten account for about a fifth. Material: CD8+ T cells sorted from blood (inferred from file names), obtained from a patient given nivolumab and ipilimumab in sequence. The receptors come from a human donor with melanoma.

This clone was observed once. CDR3 nucleotide sequence: TGTGCCAGCAGCTGGACCGGGGGGGAGACCCAGTACTTC. It codes for CASSWTGGETQYF. The chain joins TRBV27 to TRBJ2-5; 7 bases match TRBD2. V shed 6 bases and J 5 bases; nucleotides not matched to a gene: 6. Germline CDR1 is MNHEY and CDR2 is SMNVEV (reference sequence). CDR3 length equals 13 residues.

V and J are TRBV6-4 and TRBJ1-2, with no clear D. Germline V gives CDR1 MRHNA, CDR2 SNTAGT. The V and J ends lost 5 bases and 4 bases respectively, with 20 bases between them. The CDR3 is made up of 16 amino acids. The CDR3 loop reads CASSRSPGLSLYGYTF. Here the CDR3 DNA reads TGTGCCAGCAGTAGGTCTCCGGGTCTAAGCCTCTATGGCTACACCTTC.

V is TRBV2 and J is TRBJ2-7; maybe TRBD1 (6 bases). The germline CDR1 and CDR2 sequences are SNHLY and FYNNEI. The CDR3 is 10 amino acids. Trimming removed 6 bases at V and 7 bases at J, with 7 bases between. CDR3 region: CASSQGEQYF. The DNA of the CDR3 is TGTGCCAGCAGCCAGGGGGAGCAGTACTTC.

Turning to this clone: A read error may produce the germline difference seen at one junction end. The chain combines TRBV5-6 with TRBJ2-5, with TRBD1 matching 12 bases. Looked up from germline, CDR1 is SGHDT and CDR2 is YYEEEE. CDR3 length: 14 residues. The CDR3 DNA sequence: TGTGCCAGCAGCACCGGGACAGGGGGCGCATCGGGTAACTTC. Its translation is CASSTGTGGASGNF.

J is TRBJ2-1 and V is TRBV6-1; 7 bases fit TRBD1. From germline, CDR1 is MNHNS and CDR2 SASEGT. V lost 6 bases and J lost 2; bases outside the gene matches: 7. This CDR3 spans 15 amino acids. CDR3 region: CASRTGTEPYNEQFF. The CDR3 DNA is TGTGCCAGCAGGACCGGGACAGAGCCCTACAATGAGCAGTTCTTC.

This clone was observed a few times. V is TRBV29-1 and J is TRBJ2-7; D may be TRBD1 (6 bases). The CDR3 covers 15 residues. The V and J ends lost 1 base and 3 bases respectively, with 16 bases between them. Per the germline V gene, CDR1 is SQVTM and CDR2 is ANQGSEA. The CDR3 DNA follows: TGCAGCGTTGAAGGGTTGGGATCAGGGGACTACGAGCAGTACTTC. It is translated as CSVEGLGSGDYEQYF.

The chain has TRBV27 and TRBJ1-6; no clear D gene. The CDR3 runs 13 residues. Germline CDR1 reads MNHEY; CDR2 reads SMNVEV (reference sequence). With 7 bases removed from V and 11 bases from J, the gap between germline ends came to 15 bases. The CDR3: CASTPGVLAPLHF. The DNA for the CDR3 is TGTGCCAGCACTCCGGGAGTTCTTGCACCCCTCCACTTT.

This chain uses TRBV19 with TRBJ2-5; the match to TRBD2 covers 11 bases. In germline, CDR1 is LNHDA, CDR2 SQIVND (reference sequence). The CDR3 is made up of 14 amino acids. Trimming removed 4 bases from V and 2 bases from J; junction bases left unmatched: 0. In nucleotides, the CDR3 is TGTGCCAGTAGTAGGACTAGCGGGCAAGAGACCCAGTACTTC. Its translation: CASSRTSGQETQYF.

The rearrangement joins TRBV7-9 to TRBJ2-7, with 8 bases fitting TRBD2. Germline V gene lookup returns CDR1 SEHNR and CDR2 FQNEAQ (reference sequence). CDR3 length equals 16 residues. Germline trimming cut 3 bases from V and 3 bases from J; bases unmatched to any gene: 10. CDR3 nucleotide sequence: TGTGCCAGCAGCTTTAGTGTCCGGGAGGGAAACTACGAGCAGTACTTC. Amino acids: CASSFSVREGNYEQYF.

The chain has TRBV13 and TRBJ1-1; the match to TRBD1 covers 9 bases. The V gene end was trimmed by 5 bases and the J gene end by 4 bases; junction bases not matched to a gene: 8. Germline V gives CDR1 PRHDT, CDR2 FYEKMQ (reference sequence). The CDR3 has 15 residues. The CDR3 sequence is CASSATGGETTEAFF. The CDR3, as DNA: TGTGCCAGCAGCGCCACAGGGGGCGAGACCACTGAAGCTTTCTTT.

The rearrangement uses TRBV7-2 and TRBJ2-1, with 10 nucleotides matching TRBD2. The CDR3 has 15 amino acids. V dropped 4 bases and J dropped 10; count of bases not matched to a gene: 10. Per the germline V gene, CDR1 is SGHTA and CDR2 is FQGNSA. The CDR3 reads CASSSLAGEGYEQFF. The CDR3 DNA sequence: TGTGCCAGCAGCTCTCTAGCGGGAGAAGGCTACGAGCAGTTCTTC.

The chain couples TRBV9 to TRBJ2-7, with TRBD2 as a possible D gene (5 bases). Trimming stripped 3 bases from V and 0 bases from J, with 10 bases between. CDR3 size: 14 residues. Germline values: CDR1 SGDLS, CDR2 YYNGEE. The CDR3 protein is CASSEDSSSYEQYF. CDR3 DNA: TGTGCCAGCAGCGAGGACTCGAGCTCCTACGAGCAGTACTTC.

V is TRBV4-3 and J is TRBJ2-7; 7 bases line up with TRBD2. The V segment lost 0 bases and the J segment 0 bases; nucleotides outside the gene matches: 5. The CDR3 extends over 16 amino acids. Germline V lookup: CDR1 LGHNA, CDR2 YSLEER. Here the CDR3 DNA reads TGCGCCAGCAGCCAAGAGGTAGCGGGCAGCTCCTACGAGCAGTACTTC. Its translation is CASSQEVAGSSYEQYF.